This T cell receptor beta chain appears in the sequencing data of a study of T cell responses to AZD1222 COVID-19 vaccine. Study details: Researchers grouped second doses given at about 4 or about 12 weeks into one pool.

V was trimmed by 1 base and J by 6 bases, leaving 4 bases between them. The germline V gene encodes CDR1 LGHDT and CDR2 YNNKEL (reference sequence). The CDR3 is 11 amino acids. Study-level points and caveats: Among AZD1222 vaccinees, only 5 to 7 were seropositive at baseline. Dominant at 160-218 and 743-854, vaccine-associated CD4 TCRs also spanned spike.

TCRdb's copy holds only in-frame clones and misses some; the assay was immunoSEQ multiplex PCR. The table has about 88,000 clones, roughly nine tenths seen once. Worth noting for this clone: The antigen remains unidentified.

This material consisted of peripheral blood, taken on day 0 of AZD1222 vaccination. This chain joins TRBV3-1 (or the pseudogene TRBV3-2) and TRBJ2-7, with unresolved D. The sequence was obtained from an adult in good health. The CDR3 DNA reads TGTGCCAGCAGCCAAGGGGGCGAGCAGTACTTC. Protein product: CASSQGGEQYF.